This T cell receptor (beta chain) was retrieved from a study of T-cell reconstitution after alpha-beta-depleted transplantation in children. Trimming cost V 4 bases and J 3 bases, with 17 bases left between them. The CDR3 length is 15 residues. The germline gives CDR1 SGHRS, CDR2 YFSETQ. This clonotype was detected a few times. Unique molecular identifiers were incorporated when the TCRbeta library was constructed. A single record per CDR3 protein comes from TCRdb applying MiXCR to the PCR reads. The sample yields 250,000 to 400,000 distinct CDR3 sequences, 23% seen once. This rearrangement joins TRBV5-1 to TRBJ2-7; D is ambiguous. Here the sequenced sample was PBMCs, mostly from graft donor cells, taken 180 days after TCRalphabeta/CD19-depleted stem cell transplant. The TCR sequence derives from a male patient younger than 18 who had a stem cell transplant for acute lymphoblastic leukemia, so the T cells may come from the graft donor. The DNA of the CDR3 is TGCGCCAGCAGCCCCACGCGCAACAGCTTCTACGAGCAGTACTTC. This codes for CASSPTRNSFYEQYF.